This TCR beta chain was sequenced during a study of radiotherapy plus CTLA-4 blockade in lung cancer. The assay was immunoSEQ multiplex PCR, and TCRdb's table has in-frame clones only and misses some. The sample has 35,000 to 40,000 clones; over 55% are singletons. This sequence was found in a human donor with non-small cell lung cancer who had stable disease on radiotherapy plus ipilimumab. This specimen consisted of peripheral blood, obtained from a patient treated with radiotherapy plus ipilimumab.

CDR3 DNA sequence: TGTGCCACCCTAAGAGGGGGCTGGAACACTGAAGCTTTCTTT. As protein: CATLRGGWNTEAFF. This chain uses TRBV28 with TRBJ1-1, with TRBD1 identical over 7 bases. This CDR3 spans 14 amino acids. The junction had 9 bases not matched to a gene; V was cut back by 10 bases and J by 1 base. Germline V lookup: CDR1 MDHEN, CDR2 SYDVKM. Combining the CDR3 with reference TRBV28 and TRBJ1-1 gives the whole variable domain DVKVTQSSRYLVKRTGEKVFLECVQDMDHENMFWYRQDPGLGLRLIYFSYDVKMKEKGDIPEGYSVSREKKERFSLILESASTNQTSMYLCATLRGGWNTEAFFGQGTRLTVV.